This TCR beta chain was retrieved from a study of CXCR3-negative and CXCR3-positive naive CD8 T cells. In preparing the TRB cDNA libraries, 5' RACE with UMI labels was used. TCRdb reprocessed the 5' RACE reads; each CDR3 protein has one entry and no DNA is given. The sample table includes some 130,000 distinct CDR3 sequences. The germline V gene has CDR1 SQVTM and CDR2 ANQGSEA. CDR3 size: 15 residues. Specimen: naive CXCR3- CD8+ T cells from blood. Indicated subset: CD45RO-CCR7+CD27+CD95- naive CD8+ T cells lacking CXCR3 (TNR3-). The chain combines TRBV29-1 with TRBJ2-3; absent DNA, TCRdb's TRBD1 call cannot be checked. The TCR sequence derives from a human donor in good health. Some clones in this sample may be carry-over from other donors' samples. CDR3: CSVEVGGQGTDTQYF.